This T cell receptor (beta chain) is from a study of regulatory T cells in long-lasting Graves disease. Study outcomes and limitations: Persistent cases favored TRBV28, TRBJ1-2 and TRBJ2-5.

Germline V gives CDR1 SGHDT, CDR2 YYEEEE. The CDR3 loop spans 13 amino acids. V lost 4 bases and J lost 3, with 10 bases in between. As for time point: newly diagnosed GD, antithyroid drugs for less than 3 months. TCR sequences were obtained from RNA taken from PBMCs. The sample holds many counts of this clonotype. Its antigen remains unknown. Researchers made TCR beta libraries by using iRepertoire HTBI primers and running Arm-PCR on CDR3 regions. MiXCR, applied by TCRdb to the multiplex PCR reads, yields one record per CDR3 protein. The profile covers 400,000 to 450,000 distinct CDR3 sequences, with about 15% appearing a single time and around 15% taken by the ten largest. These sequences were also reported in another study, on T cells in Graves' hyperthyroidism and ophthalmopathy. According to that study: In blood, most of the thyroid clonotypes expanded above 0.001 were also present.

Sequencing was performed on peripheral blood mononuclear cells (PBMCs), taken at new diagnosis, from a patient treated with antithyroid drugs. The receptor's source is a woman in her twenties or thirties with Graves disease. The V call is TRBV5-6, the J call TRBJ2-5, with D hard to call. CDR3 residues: CASSHDQKETQYF. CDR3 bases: TGTGCCAGCAGCCACGACCAGAAAGAGACCCAGTACTTC.